A selection of T cell receptor beta chains follows, all from one sample in a study of blood T cell repertoires in COVID-19. Measured with immunoSEQ multiplex PCR; TCRdb has only the in-frame clones, and not every one. The sample comprises tens of thousands of clones, roughly four fifths of which are singletons, and more than 8% rests with the top ten. The sample was peripheral blood. These receptors all come from a woman at least 80 years old with acute or convalescent COVID-19. Both conserved end residues are part of each CDR3. D genes are given only for firm matches. Part of the rows lack a size; the others show once, few, many or a class for expanded clones.

CDR3aa	CDR3nt	abundance	j_gene	v_gene	d_gene
CASSVGTLGGIQYF	TGTGCCAGCAGCGTAGGGACCCTAGGGGGCATTCAGTACTTC	.	TRBJ2-4	TRBV9	.
CASIESSYNEQFF	TGTGCCAGCATCGAGAGCTCCTACAATGAGCAGTTCTTC	.	TRBJ2-1	TRBV5-8	.
CASTIDQGRRPQHF	TGTGCCAGTACCATTGACCAGGGTCGGCGGCCCCAGCATTTT	.	TRBJ1-5	TRBV19	.
CASRSSSGNTIYF	TGTGCCAGCCGATCTAGCTCTGGAAACACCATATATTTT	once	TRBJ1-3	TRBV6-5	.
CASSDGQSLLVNEQFF	TGTGCCAGCAGTGACGGACAGTCCTTACTTGTCAATGAGCAGTTCTTC	.	TRBJ2-1	TRBV2	.
CSAGKGFF	TGCAGTGCTGGTAAGGGGTTCTTT	.	TRBJ1-1	TRBV20-1	.
CASSMGDRARFQPQHF	TGTGCCAGTAGTATGGGCGACAGAGCCCGATTTCAGCCCCAGCATTTT	.	TRBJ1-5	TRBV19	.
CASSLLSLLSYEQYF	TGTGCCAGCAGCTTGTTGTCCCTCCTCTCCTACGAGCAGTACTTC	.	TRBJ2-7	TRBV5-5	.
CASSPLGATDGNTIYF	TGTGCCAGCAGCCCCCTGGGGGCGACGGACGGAAACACCATATATTTT	.	TRBJ1-3	TRBV7-9	.
CASSAGTSGRNTGELFF	TGCGCCAGCAGCGCGGGGACTAGCGGGAGAAACACCGGGGAGCTGTTTTTT	.	TRBJ2-2	TRBV4-1	TRBD2
CASSPRLAGLLSTDTQYF	TGCGCCAGCAGCCCGAGACTAGCGGGACTTCTTAGCACAGATACGCAGTATTTT	medium-sized	TRBJ2-3	TRBV5-1	TRBD2
CASSPDRGPDTGELFF	TGTGCCAGCAGTCCGGACAGGGGGCCTGACACCGGGGAGCTGTTTTTT	few	TRBJ2-2	TRBV27	TRBD1
CASSESEGQVVFRAKNIQYF	TGCGCCAGCAGTGAGTCGGAGGGACAGGTTGTTTTTCGAGCCAAAAACATTCAGTACTTC	.	TRBJ2-4	TRBV10-2	TRBD1
CASSLVRDTWNTGELFF	TGTGCCAGCAGCTTAGTCCGTGACACCTGGAACACCGGGGAGCTGTTTTTT	.	TRBJ2-2	TRBV7-6	.
CARSGRQGTIYGYTF	TGTGCCAGAAGCGGACGACAGGGGACCATCTATGGCTACACCTTC	.	TRBJ1-2	TRBV5-3	TRBD1
CATGRLAADNEQFF	TGTGCCACCGGGAGACTAGCGGCTGACAATGAGCAGTTCTTC	once	TRBJ2-1	TRBV15	TRBD2
CASSLGDRENTGELFF	TGTGCCAGCAGCCTAGGGGACAGGGAGAACACCGGGGAGCTGTTTTTT	once	TRBJ2-2	TRBV5-8	TRBD1
CASSYPTDRVRTEAFF	TGTGCCAGCAGTTACCCAACGGACAGGGTTCGGACTGAAGCTTTCTTT	few	TRBJ1-1	TRBV6-2/TRBV6-3	TRBD1
CASKREIGSEDEQFF	TGTGCCAGCAAGCGGGAGATTGGTAGTGAGGATGAGCAGTTCTTC	.	TRBJ2-1	TRBV5-4	TRBD2
CASSYGPGTGDYEQYF	TGTGCCAGCAGTTACGGACCCGGGACAGGGGACTACGAGCAGTACTTC	.	TRBJ2-7	TRBV6-6	TRBD1
CASSDSGTSGGPDTQYF	TGTGCCAGCAGTGACTCGGGGACTAGCGGGGGGCCAGATACGCAGTATTTT	.	TRBJ2-3	TRBV6-4	TRBD2
CASSSQLAGGNTGELFF	TGCGCCAGCAGCTCGCAGCTAGCGGGGGGGAACACCGGGGAGCTGTTTTTT	.	TRBJ2-2	TRBV5-1	TRBD2
CATSRSGSSYNEQFF	TGTGCCACCAGCAGATCCGGGAGCTCCTACAATGAGCAGTTCTTC	.	TRBJ2-1	TRBV15	.
CASSGTGVATNEKLFF	TGTGCCAGCAGTGGCACAGGGGTGGCAACTAATGAAAAACTGTTTTTT	few	TRBJ1-4	TRBV6-1	TRBD1
CATSRDRGSSYEQYF	TGTGCCACCAGCAGAGATAGGGGGAGTTCCTACGAGCAGTACTTC	.	TRBJ2-7	TRBV15	.
CASSPPLTGNTEAFF	TGTGCCAGCTCACCACCACTCACAGGGAACACTGAAGCTTTCTTT	few	TRBJ1-1	TRBV18	.
CASSLVGGNQPQHF	TGTGCCAGCAGTCTCGTAGGGGGCAATCAGCCCCAGCATTTT	.	TRBJ1-5	TRBV6-5	.
CASSPSSYEQYF	TGTGCCAGCTCTCCTTCCTCCTACGAGCAGTACTTC	.	TRBJ2-7	TRBV18	.
CASSAFSGLVSGANVLTF	TGTGCCAGTAGTGCCTTTAGCGGTTTGGTCTCTGGGGCCAACGTCCTGACTTTC	.	TRBJ2-6	TRBV19	.
CASSWRTGGNNEQFF	TGCGCCAGCAGCTGGCGGACAGGGGGGAACAATGAGCAGTTCTTC	.	TRBJ2-1	TRBV5-1	TRBD1
CASSLEKHSPYEQYF	TGTGCCAGCAGCTTGGAGAAACATTCCCCTTACGAGCAGTACTTC	.	TRBJ2-7	TRBV5-5	.
CASSAEVSKNSPLHF	TGTGCCAGCAGCGCGGAAGTGAGCAAGAATTCACCCCTCCACTTT	.	TRBJ1-6	TRBV5-4	.
CASSQRGTNEKLFF	TGTGCCAGCAGCCAGCGGGGTACTAATGAAAAACTGTTTTTT	.	TRBJ1-4	TRBV3-1/TRBV3-2	.
CASSPGEGLRTDTQYF	TGTGCCAGCTCACCCGGAGAAGGCCTACGGACAGATACGCAGTATTTT	.	TRBJ2-3	TRBV18	.
CASSLEGVTSPLHF	TGTGCCAGCAGCTTAGAGGGGGTTACTTCACCCCTCCACTTT	.	TRBJ1-6	TRBV7-6	.
CASSLYSNSPLHF	TGTGCCAGCAGCTTGTACAGTAATTCACCCCTCCACTTT	few	TRBJ1-6	TRBV5-4	.
CSAQAQTSRLF	TGCAGTGCGCAGGCTCAGACTAGCCGTCTCTTC	.	TRBJ2-7	TRBV20-1	TRBD2
CASGTTGTGNQPQHF	TGTGCCAGCGGCACGACAGGGACTGGCAATCAGCCCCAGCATTTT	.	TRBJ1-5	TRBV2	TRBD1
CASSLSGSSRNEQFF	TGTGCCAGCAGTCTCAGCGGGAGTAGTCGCAATGAGCAGTTCTTC	.	TRBJ2-1	TRBV6-5	TRBD2
CASSRTGVSTEAFF	TGTGCCAGCAGCCGCACAGGGGTCTCCACTGAAGCTTTCTTT	.	TRBJ1-1	TRBV7-9	TRBD1
CASSVEGATEAFF	TGTGCCAGCAGCGTAGAGGGGGCCACTGAAGCTTTCTTT	.	TRBJ1-1	TRBV9	TRBD1
CASSSESDTQYF	TGTGCCAGCAGCTCAGAATCGGATACGCAGTATTTT	.	TRBJ2-3	TRBV11-3	.
CASSQASTGGWYGYTF	TGTGCCAGCAGCCAAGCGAGTACAGGGGGCTGGTATGGCTACACCTTC	.	TRBJ1-2	TRBV28	TRBD1
CASSPVGQGMNTEAFF	TGTGCCAGCTCACCAGTCGGGCAGGGGATGAACACTGAAGCTTTCTTT	once	TRBJ1-1	TRBV18	.
CASSLVSSGGAYEQFF	TGTGCCAGCAGCTTAGTCTCTAGCGGGGGGGCCTATGAGCAGTTCTTC	.	TRBJ2-1	TRBV11-2	TRBD2
CASSELTVSYEQYF	TGTGCCAGCAGTGAGCTGACAGTCTCCTACGAGCAGTACTTC	.	TRBJ2-7	TRBV6-1	.
CANPGQIDSPLHF	TGTGCCAACCCGGGACAGATAGATTCACCCCTCCACTTT	.	TRBJ1-6	TRBV7-3	TRBD1
CASSTQGLYSGANVLTF	TGTGCCAGCAGTACTCAGGGGTTATACTCTGGGGCCAACGTCCTGACTTTC	.	TRBJ2-6	TRBV27	.
CASSLPGQNYGYTF	TGTGCCAGCAGCCTGCCGGGACAGAACTATGGCTACACCTTC	.	TRBJ1-2	TRBV5-4	TRBD1
CTSSQERFKRGCSGELFF	TGCACCAGCAGCCAAGAAAGGTTCAAGCGAGGATGCTCCGGGGAGCTGTTTTTT	.	TRBJ2-2	TRBV1	.
CASSSRGLGYTF	TGTGCCAGCAGCTCCAGGGGTTTGGGCTACACCTTC	.	TRBJ1-2	TRBV7-9	.
CASSIGAGLSGNTIYF	TGTGCCAGTAGTATAGGAGCAGGACTCTCTGGAAACACCATATATTTT	.	TRBJ1-3	TRBV19	.
CASSPDRGHYGYTF	TGTGCCAGCTCACCTGACAGGGGTCACTATGGCTACACCTTC	.	TRBJ1-2	TRBV18	TRBD1
CGGQGNTEAFF	TGCGGGGGACAGGGGAACACTGAAGCTTTCTTT	.	TRBJ1-1	TRBV29-1	TRBD1